This T cell receptor beta chain appears in the sequencing data of a study of read filtering for tumor transcriptome and immune sequencing (dated by TCRdb to 2018 to 2021). Notes on the research overall: Of the patients in the cohort, around 17 were male and approximately 15 were female, and their mean age was around 64 years, with a range of about 47 to 85. Under revised international staging, roughly eight patients fell into R-ISS I, some 15 into R-ISS II and six or seven into R-ISS III. After DNase treatment, whole-transcriptome libraries were prepared with the TruSeq RNA Access Library Prep Kit. TCR-region mapped reads per sample ranged from about 4.05 to 11 million with IR-seq versus only about 75 to 1,400 with RNA-seq. Using the same bone marrow samples, the study compared TCR repertoires obtained by targeted immune repertoire sequencing with those obtained by bulk whole-transcriptome sequencing. A main aim was a read-filtering strategy for immune repertoire data, specifically whether clonotypes supported by a single read should be removed. General study outcomes and caveats: In IR-seq, single-read clonotypes were approximately 80% of clonotypes but approximately 4% of total reads; in RNA-seq they were roughly 73% of clonotypes and less than 45% of reads. When single-read clonotypes were removed, the proportions of shared clonotypes in IR-seq and RNA-seq correlated more strongly. Compared with RNA-seq, IR-seq captured clonotypes at much higher depth and more reliably, and a smaller IR-seq throughput was enough to identify most shared clonotypes. The sorted CD138-negative fraction was a mixed bone marrow immune population, not purified T cells.

Every patient had bone marrow sampled at the time of active disease. Bone marrow mononuclear cells were isolated by Ficoll-Hypaque density gradient centrifugation. Myeloma plasma cells were removed and CD138-negative cells were obtained by negative selection following labeling with CD138 magnetic microbeads on a MACS separator. Flow cytometry with CD138 antibodies on an Attune NxT was used to check how pure the isolated cells were. Total RNA was extracted using TRIzol reagent and was quantified on a NanoDrop spectrophotometer. For each patient, paired RNA-seq and IR-seq were run on the CD138-negative bone marrow sample from that patient. The Immunoverse kit was used to build TCR libraries from 400 ng RNA, with molecular barcoded adaptors covering alpha/delta and beta/gamma chains. TCR library preparation used the same RNA that went into transcriptome sequencing. Sequencing of TCR libraries was carried out on an Illumina HiSeq 4000 with 2 x 150 cycles. The original methods were these. Using MiXCR, which included quality filtering and error correction, TCR reads were aligned to human V, D, J and C references and then assembled into CDR3 clonotypes. The tcR package in R was used for analysis of clonotype counts and gene usage diversity. For inspection of raw mapping reads, RNA-seq reads were mapped by STAR aligner version 2.5.3a onto GRCh37 of the human genome. To test the effect of sequencing depth on detected clonotypes, IR-seq fastq files were randomly downsampled using Seqtk 1.3. TCRdb passed the public sequencing reads through fastp at Q25 and MiXCR, retaining productive beta sequences. When rows share a CDR3 protein, they turn into one entry using the most common DNA and genes. For this entry, the V and J calls and clone size follow TCRdb and not the study's own pipeline. The sample table lists over 55,000 distinct CDR3 sequences, around 13% of them with a count of one. The ten most abundant clones make up approximately 47% of the sample.

Concerning this clonotype itself: The antigen it recognizes is unknown. One end of the junction fails to match germline, which may point to a read error.

This TCR was sampled from a donor aged 40 or older with multiple myeloma. Sequenced sample: a population of CD138-negative cells sorted from bone marrow. The cell subset or site label for this specimen denotes: bone marrow mononuclear cells depleted of CD138+ plasma/myeloma cells by negative magnetic selection.

The CDR3 region: CTSSLLVGEQFF. Here is the DNA: TGTACCAGCAGTTTACTAGTTGGTGAGCAGTTCTTC. The receptor chain draws on TRBV27 and TRBJ2-1, with TRBD2 perhaps the D gene, on 5 matching bases. CDR1 and CDR2 are read off the germline V gene (reference sequence) as MNHEY and SMNVEV. CDR3 length: 12 amino acids, cysteine to phenylalanine. Kept here is only the CDR3 DNA, which spans 36 bases and is read in frame from base 1.